The present TCR beta chain was sequenced within a study of OX40 agonist ivuxolimab in advanced cancers. The CDR3 spans 15 residues. In germline, CDR1 is SGHDT, CDR2 YYEEEE. After removal of 4 bases from V and 3 bases from J, the junction contained 6 bases not matched to a gene. Note on this clone: Its antigen is still unknown.

Sequencing was performed with immunoSEQ multiplex PCR; in TCRdb, only in-frame clones are kept and a portion is missing. The table has 15,000 to 20,000 clones, around 83% seen once. Autoimmune disease history or systemic immunosuppression led to patient exclusion. Study-wide results and limits: Researchers report that CD8+ T cells had, on average, more expanded clones than CD4+.

The TCR was taken from an adult with an advanced solid tumor such as melanoma, head and neck, liver or kidney cancer. Material: CD4+ or CD8+ T cells sorted from blood, obtained in a trial of the OX40 agonist ivuxolimab. This sequence joins TRBV5-6 and TRBJ2-1, with 8 bases that match TRBD1. The CDR3 region is CASSPRQGNYNEQFF. CDR3 nucleotides: TGTGCCAGCAGCCCGAGACAGGGGAACTACAATGAGCAGTTCTTC.